The rows below give T cell receptor beta chains drawn from one sample of a study of cytomegalovirus exposure and HLA in healthy donors. Profiled with immunoSEQ multiplex PCR; TCRdb holds only in-frame clones, not every one. This table holds 200,000 to 250,000 clones, approximately 83% found once. Sequencing was done on a sample of PBMCs. The receptors stem from a woman aged 25 to 39 in good health and CMV-seropositive. CDR3s include the opening cysteine and the closing phenylalanine or tryptophan. The D gene is left open where the match is weak. The size field is filled for only some rows; it gives once, few, many or a size class.

>TRBV6-5|TRBD1|TRBJ1-2|once
CASSRADRGIGYTF
TGTGCCAGCAGCCGTGCCGACAGGGGAATTGGCTACACCTTC
>TRBV30|.|TRBJ1-2|.
CAWTGQTGNWGYTF
TGTGCCTGGACCGGGCAAACAGGGAACTGGGGCTACACCTTC
>TRBV4-1|.|TRBJ2-5|.
CASSQDGLKETQYF
TGCGCCAGCAGCCAAGATGGCTTAAAAGAGACCCAGTACTTC
>TRBV7-9|TRBD1|TRBJ2-2|.
CASRQGNGELFF
TGTGCCAGCAGACAGGGGAACGGGGAGCTGTTTTTT
>TRBV7-3|.|TRBJ1-4|.
CASSSSDRGGKLFF
TGTGCCAGCAGCTCCTCCGACAGAGGGGGAAAACTGTTTTTT
>TRBV15|TRBD1|TRBJ1-5|.
CATSRERGTDFNQPQHF
TGTGCCACCAGCAGAGAGCGTGGGACAGACTTCAATCAGCCCCAGCATTTT
>TRBV7-6|.|TRBJ1-4|.
CASSPAPSKDEKLFF
TGTGCCAGCAGCCCTGCCCCCAGCAAAGATGAAAAACTGTTTTTT
>TRBV9|TRBD1|TRBJ1-4|.
CASSPTGVNEKLFF
TGTGCCAGCAGCCCTACAGGGGTTAATGAAAAACTGTTTTTT
>TRBV5-1|TRBD2|TRBJ2-7|few
CASSLALAADEQYF
TGCGCCAGCAGCTTGGCTCTAGCGGCGGATGAGCAGTACTTC
>TRBV6-6|TRBD1|TRBJ1-2|.
CASTPGGQYGYTF
TGTGCCAGCACCCCCGGGGGACAGTATGGCTACACCTTC
>TRBV5-4|.|TRBJ2-6|.
CASSQGFGANVLTF
TGTGCCAGCAGTCAGGGGTTTGGGGCCAACGTCCTGACTTTC
>TRBV10-3|.|TRBJ2-2|once
CAIGRDRDTGELFF
TGTGCCATCGGGAGGGACAGAGACACCGGGGAGCTGTTTTTT
>TRBV5-1|.|TRBJ1-1|.
CASSLRDTEAFF
TGCGCCAGCAGCCTCCGGGACACTGAAGCTTTCTTT
>TRBV19|.|TRBJ1-5|few
CASSWSESNQPQHF
TGTGCCAGTAGTTGGTCGGAAAGCAATCAGCCCCAGCATTTT
>TRBV29-1|.|TRBJ2-3|.
CSVGPPADTQYF
TGCAGCGTTGGACCTCCCGCAGATACGCAGTATTTT
>TRBV5-8|.|TRBJ2-7|.
CASSVPGEDSYEQYF
TGTGCCAGCAGCGTCCCAGGGGAGGACTCCTACGAGCAGTACTTC
>TRBV11-1|.|TRBJ2-7|large
CASSPRGTQRGQYF
TGTGCCAGCAGCCCCCGAGGGACTCAAAGGGGGCAGTACTTC
>TRBV30|.|TRBJ1-5|.
CAWSLSAGSGNQPQHF
TGTGCCTGGAGCCTTTCGGCGGGAAGTGGCAATCAGCCCCAGCATTTT
>TRBV15|TRBD1|TRBJ2-7|.
CATSPGTVYEQYF
TGTGCCACCAGCCCTGGGACAGTCTACGAGCAGTACTTC
>TRBV13|TRBD1|TRBJ1-2|.
CASSFGDRGGGGYTF
TGTGCCAGCAGCTTCGGGGACAGGGGGGGTGGCGGCTACACCTTC
>TRBV5-4|TRBD2|TRBJ2-1|.
CASSSMGSGGYNEQFF
TGTGCCAGCAGCTCCATGGGGAGCGGGGGTTACAATGAGCAGTTCTTC
>TRBV6-6|TRBD2|TRBJ2-7|.
CASRLADQYGQYF
TGTGCCAGTCGACTAGCGGACCAGTACGGGCAGTACTTC
>TRBV5-1|TRBD1|TRBJ1-2|.
CASSTGFRQGRYGYTF
TGCGCCAGCAGCACCGGGTTCCGACAGGGTCGCTATGGCTACACCTTC
>TRBV11-3|TRBD1|TRBJ2-7|.
CASSVGQGTYEQYF
TGTGCCAGCAGCGTAGGACAGGGGACCTACGAGCAGTACTTC
>TRBV5-1|.|TRBJ1-3|.
CASSPSQGLLYGNTIYF
TGCGCCAGCAGCCCCTCCCAGGGTTTACTATATGGAAACACCATATATTTT
>TRBV6-5|.|TRBJ1-5|.
CASSYSGAQPQHF
TGTGCCAGCAGTTACTCCGGAGCTCAGCCCCAGCATTTT
>TRBV2|.|TRBJ1-1|.
CASRRSREAFF
TGTGCCAGCCGACGCTCGAGGGAAGCTTTCTTT
>TRBV7-9|.|TRBJ1-4|few
CASSPGTSSNEKLFF
TGTGCCAGCAGCCCGGGGACATCGTCTAATGAAAAACTGTTTTTT
>TRBV30|TRBD1|TRBJ1-2|.
CAWSRPDREANGYTF
TGTGCCTGGAGCAGACCAGACAGGGAGGCGAATGGCTACACCTTC
>TRBV6-1|TRBD2|TRBJ2-5|.
CASSESSGRVETQYF
TGTGCCAGCAGTGAGTCTAGCGGGAGGGTGGAGACCCAGTACTTC
>TRBV4-3|.|TRBJ2-7|.
CASSHAGMSYEQYF
TGCGCCAGCAGCCACGCCGGGATGTCTTACGAGCAGTACTTC
>TRBV29-1|.|TRBJ2-2|.
CSVVGPQGKGRELFF
TGCAGCGTTGTTGGGCCACAGGGAAAGGGCCGGGAGCTGTTTTTT
>TRBV19|.|TRBJ2-1|few
CASSIRGQQANEQFF
TGTGCCAGTAGTATCAGAGGACAACAGGCCAATGAGCAGTTCTTC
>TRBV28|.|TRBJ2-3|.
CASSYPETQYF
TGTGCCAGCAGTTATCCCGAAACGCAGTATTTT
>TRBV28|.|TRBJ1-2|.
CASSLFIRGLEGYTF
TGTGCCAGCAGTTTATTCATCCGGGGCTTGGAAGGCTACACCTTC
>TRBV7-8|.|TRBJ2-3|.
CASSLYVGDTDTQYF
TGTGCCAGCAGCTTATATGTGGGGGACACAGATACGCAGTATTTT
>TRBV7-8|.|TRBJ2-3|.
CASGSRWGHSTDTQYF
TGTGCCAGCGGGTCGAGATGGGGGCATAGCACAGATACGCAGTATTTT
>TRBV14|TRBD2|TRBJ2-7|once
CASSQVTSGWYEQYF
TGTGCCAGCAGCCAAGTGACTAGCGGCTGGTACGAGCAGTACTTC
>TRBV9|.|TRBJ1-2|.
CASSVVVLSYGYTF
TGTGCCAGCAGCGTAGTGGTCCTTTCCTATGGCTACACCTTC
>TRBV12-5|.|TRBJ1-1|once
CASGWGTGAFF
TGTGCTAGTGGTTGGGGGACGGGAGCTTTCTTT
>TRBV18|TRBD2|TRBJ2-7|.
CASSRTSGREQYF
TGTGCCAGCTCCCGGACTAGCGGGAGGGAGCAGTACTTC
>TRBV4-1|.|TRBJ1-4|.
CASSLQDSPDEKLFF
TGCGCCAGCAGCCTCCAGGACAGTCCTGATGAAAAACTGTTTTTT
>TRBV6-5|.|TRBJ1-2|.
CASSSPGHANYGYTF
TGTGCCAGCAGTTCGCCGGGACACGCTAACTATGGCTACACCTTC
>TRBV18|.|TRBJ1-1|.
CASSPRQRDKAFF
TGTGCCAGCTCACCAAGGCAGCGGGATAAAGCTTTCTTT
>TRBV7-3|TRBD1|TRBJ1-1|once
CASSSQGTKNTEAFF
TGTGCCAGCAGCTCACAGGGGACAAAGAACACTGAAGCTTTCTTT
>TRBV28|.|TRBJ1-2|.
CASSDATEYYGYTF
TGTGCCAGCAGTGATGCGACAGAATACTATGGCTACACCTTC
>TRBV29-1|.|TRBJ2-7|.
CSVEDRARQNSYEQYF
TGCAGCGTTGAAGATAGGGCCCGACAGAACTCCTACGAGCAGTACTTC
>TRBV10-3|.|TRBJ2-7|.
CAILYNYEQYF
TGTGCCATCCTTTATAACTACGAGCAGTACTTC
>TRBV6-5|.|TRBJ2-6|.
CASSYILSGANVLTF
TGTGCCAGCAGTTACATTTTATCTGGGGCCAACGTCCTGACTTTC
>TRBV5-6|.|TRBJ1-2|.
CASNEGEGHYGYTF
TGTGCCAGCAACGAGGGGGAGGGGCACTATGGCTACACCTTC
>TRBV27|.|TRBJ2-2|.
CASSPPDLYTGELFF
TGTGCCAGCAGTCCGCCGGACCTTTACACCGGGGAGCTGTTTTTT
>TRBV6-5|.|TRBJ2-2|.
CASRRNTGELFF
TGTGCCAGCAGAAGGAACACCGGGGAGCTGTTTTTT
>TRBV5-1|.|TRBJ1-1|few
CASSLQTANTEAFF
TGCGCCAGCAGCCTGCAGACAGCGAACACTGAAGCTTTCTTT
>TRBV14|TRBD1|TRBJ1-3|once
CASSGQGRNTIYF
TGTGCCAGCTCGGGACAGGGAAGAAACACCATATATTTT
>TRBV27|.|TRBJ1-1|.
CASSSPQGRETEAFF
TGTGCCAGCAGTTCCCCCCAGGGGAGAGAAACTGAAGCTTTCTTT
>TRBV5-7|TRBD1|TRBJ1-5|.
CASSLVVQGASNQPQHF
TGTGCCAGCAGCTTAGTTGTACAGGGGGCAAGCAATCAGCCCCAGCATTTT
>TRBV19|.|TRBJ1-1|.
CASSNSNTEAFF
TGTGCCAGTAGTAACTCGAACACTGAAGCTTTCTTT
>TRBV4-1|.|TRBJ1-2|.
CASSQRASGGLRGYGYTF
TGCGCCAGCAGCCAACGGGCCTCCGGGGGATTACGGGGCTATGGCTACACCTTC
>TRBV4-2|TRBD2|TRBJ2-3|.
CASSQPNPGLAGTDTQYF
TGTGCCAGCAGCCAACCGAACCCGGGGCTAGCGGGAACAGATACGCAGTATTTT